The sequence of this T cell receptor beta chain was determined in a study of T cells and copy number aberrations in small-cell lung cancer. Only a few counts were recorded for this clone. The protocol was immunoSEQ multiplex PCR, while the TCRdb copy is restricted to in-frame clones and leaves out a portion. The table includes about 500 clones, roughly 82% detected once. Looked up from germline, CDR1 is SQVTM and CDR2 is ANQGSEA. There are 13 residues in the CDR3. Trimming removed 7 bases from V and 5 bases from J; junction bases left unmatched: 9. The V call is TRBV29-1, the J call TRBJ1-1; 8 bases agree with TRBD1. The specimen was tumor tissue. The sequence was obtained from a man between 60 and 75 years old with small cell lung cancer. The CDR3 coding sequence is TGCAGCGGGAAACAGGGGGAAGGGACTGAAGCTTTCTTT. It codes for CSGKQGEGTEAFF.